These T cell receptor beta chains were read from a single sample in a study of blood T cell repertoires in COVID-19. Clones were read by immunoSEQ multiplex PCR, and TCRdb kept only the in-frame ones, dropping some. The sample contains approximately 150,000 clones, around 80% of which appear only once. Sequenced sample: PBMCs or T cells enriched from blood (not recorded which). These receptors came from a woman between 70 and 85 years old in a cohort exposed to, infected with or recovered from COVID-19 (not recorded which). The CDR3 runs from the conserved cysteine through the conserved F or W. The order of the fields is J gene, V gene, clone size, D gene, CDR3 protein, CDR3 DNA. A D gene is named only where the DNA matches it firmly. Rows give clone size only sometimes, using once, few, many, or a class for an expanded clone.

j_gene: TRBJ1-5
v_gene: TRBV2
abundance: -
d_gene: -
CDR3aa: CASQGTNQPQHF
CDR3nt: TGTGCCAGCCAGGGTACCAATCAGCCCCAGCATTTT

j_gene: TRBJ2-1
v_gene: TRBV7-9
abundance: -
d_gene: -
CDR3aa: CASSSSGLYNEQFF
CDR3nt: TGTGCCAGCAGCTCAAGCGGGTTGTACAATGAGCAGTTCTTC

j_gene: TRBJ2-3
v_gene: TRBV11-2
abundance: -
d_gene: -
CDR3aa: CASSLVGGDADTQYF
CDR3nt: TGTGCCAGCAGCTTAGTTGGGGGCGACGCAGATACGCAGTATTTT

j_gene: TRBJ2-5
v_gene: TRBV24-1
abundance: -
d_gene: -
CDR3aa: CATSDQTVPWTQYF
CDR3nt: TGTGCCACCAGTGATCAGACAGTCCCCTGGACCCAGTACTTC

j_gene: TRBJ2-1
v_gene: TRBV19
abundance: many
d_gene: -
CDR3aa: CASSIGPLESNEQFF
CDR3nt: TGTGCCAGTAGTATAGGGCCCCTGGAGAGCAATGAGCAGTTCTTC

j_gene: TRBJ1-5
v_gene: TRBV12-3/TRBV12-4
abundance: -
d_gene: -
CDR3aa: CASSGGGNQPQHF
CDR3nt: TGTGCCAGCAGCGGGGGTGGCAATCAGCCCCAGCATTTT

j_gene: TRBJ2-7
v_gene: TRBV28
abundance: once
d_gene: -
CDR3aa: CASQRGGTYEQYF
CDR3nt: TGTGCCAGCCAAAGGGGAGGAACGTACGAGCAGTACTTC

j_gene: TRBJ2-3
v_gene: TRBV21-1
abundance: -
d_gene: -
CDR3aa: CASSVGNTGEVPDTQYF
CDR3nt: TGTGCCAGCAGCGTGGGGAATACGGGAGAAGTTCCAGATACGCAGTATTTT

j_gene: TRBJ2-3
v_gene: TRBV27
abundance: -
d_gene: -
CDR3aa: CASSRRPAGAQGTQYF
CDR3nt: TGTGCCAGCTCCCGAAGGCCGGCGGGGGCGCAGGGTACGCAGTATTTT

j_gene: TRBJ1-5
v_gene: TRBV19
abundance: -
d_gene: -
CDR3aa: CASSIVQGYQPQHF
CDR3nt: TGTGCCAGTAGTATTGTACAGGGTTATCAGCCCCAGCATTTT

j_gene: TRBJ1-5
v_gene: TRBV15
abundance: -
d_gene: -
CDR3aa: CATSRDSGRGFQPQHF
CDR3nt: TGTGCCACCAGCAGAGATTCAGGGAGGGGTTTTCAGCCCCAGCATTTT

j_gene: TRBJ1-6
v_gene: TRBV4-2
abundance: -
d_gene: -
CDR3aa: CASSQEGQGNSPLHF
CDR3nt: TGTGCCAGCAGCCAAGAGGGCCAGGGGAATTCACCCCTCCACTTT

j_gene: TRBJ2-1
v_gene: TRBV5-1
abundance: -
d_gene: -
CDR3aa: CASSLSEGQYNEQFF
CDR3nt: TGCGCCAGCAGCTTGTCGGAGGGACAGTACAATGAGCAGTTCTTC

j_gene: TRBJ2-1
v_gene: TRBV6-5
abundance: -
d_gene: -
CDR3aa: CASTRTDLEQFF
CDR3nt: TGTGCCAGCACCCGGACAGACCTTGAGCAGTTCTTC

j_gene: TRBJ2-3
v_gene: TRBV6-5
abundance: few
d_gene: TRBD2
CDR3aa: CASRVAGSTDTQYF
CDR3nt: TGTGCCAGCAGGGTAGCGGGATCCACAGATACGCAGTATTTT

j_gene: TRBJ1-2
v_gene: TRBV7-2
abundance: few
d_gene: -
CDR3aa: CASSIQGPVSGYTF
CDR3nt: TGTGCCAGCAGCATACAGGGCCCGGTCTCTGGCTACACCTTC

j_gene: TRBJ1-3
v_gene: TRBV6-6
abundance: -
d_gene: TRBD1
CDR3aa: CASSLQGMVGNTIYF
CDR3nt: TGTGCCAGCAGTCTACAGGGGATGGTTGGAAACACCATATATTTT

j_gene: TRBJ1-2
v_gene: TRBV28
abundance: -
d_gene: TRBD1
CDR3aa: CASSSPRQGIGYGYTF
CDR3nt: TGTGCCAGCAGTTCGCCTAGACAGGGCATAGGCTATGGCTACACCTTC

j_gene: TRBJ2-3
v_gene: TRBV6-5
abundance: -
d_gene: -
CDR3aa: CASSSSLAGADTQYF
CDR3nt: TGTGCCAGCAGTAGTAGTCTAGCCGGAGCAGATACGCAGTATTTT

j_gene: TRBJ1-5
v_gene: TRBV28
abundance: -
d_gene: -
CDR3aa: CASSLRGRGGIGNQPQHF
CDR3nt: TGTGCCAGCAGTTTACGAGGCAGGGGAGGGATTGGCAATCAGCCCCAGCATTTT

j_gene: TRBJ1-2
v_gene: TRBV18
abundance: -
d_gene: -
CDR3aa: CASSPPGPRGYGYTF
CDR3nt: TGTGCCAGCTCACCACCGGGGCCAAGGGGCTATGGCTACACCTTC

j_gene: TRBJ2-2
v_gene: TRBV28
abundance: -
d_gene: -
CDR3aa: CASSFWLTANTGELFF
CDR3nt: TGTGCCAGCAGTTTTTGGTTGACAGCTAACACCGGGGAGCTGTTTTTT

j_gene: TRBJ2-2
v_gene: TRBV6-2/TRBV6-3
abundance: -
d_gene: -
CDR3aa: CASSYFPSRGFNTGELFF
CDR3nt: TGTGCCAGCAGTTACTTTCCCTCCAGGGGCTTTAACACCGGGGAGCTGTTTTTT